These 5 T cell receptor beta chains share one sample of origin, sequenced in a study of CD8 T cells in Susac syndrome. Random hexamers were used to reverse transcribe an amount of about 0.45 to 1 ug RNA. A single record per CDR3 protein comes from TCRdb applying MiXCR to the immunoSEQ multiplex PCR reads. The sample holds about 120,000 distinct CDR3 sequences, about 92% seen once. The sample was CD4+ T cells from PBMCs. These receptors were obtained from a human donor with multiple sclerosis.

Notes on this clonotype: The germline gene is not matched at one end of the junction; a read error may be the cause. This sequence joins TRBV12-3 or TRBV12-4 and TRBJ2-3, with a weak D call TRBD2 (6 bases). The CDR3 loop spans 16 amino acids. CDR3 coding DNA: TGTACCAGCACCCCGGGGGTTGGGCACGGAACAGATACGCAGTATTTT. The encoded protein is CTSTPGVGHGTDTQYF.

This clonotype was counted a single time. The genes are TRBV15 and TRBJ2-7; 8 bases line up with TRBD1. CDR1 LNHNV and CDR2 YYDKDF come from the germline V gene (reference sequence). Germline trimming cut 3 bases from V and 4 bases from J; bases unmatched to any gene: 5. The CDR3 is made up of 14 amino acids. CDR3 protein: CATSRGQALYEQYF. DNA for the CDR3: TGTGCCACCAGCAGGGGACAGGCCCTATACGAGCAGTACTTC.

DNA of the CDR3: TGTGCCAGCAGCAGACAGGGCTATGGCTACACCTTC. This encodes CASSRQGYGYTF. The chain couples TRBV5-6 to TRBJ1-2, with TRBD1 matching 7 bases. Germline V gene sequence: CDR1 SGHDT, CDR2 YYEEEE. Trimming removed 4 bases from V and 4 bases from J; junction bases left unmatched: 1. The CDR3 has 12 amino acids.

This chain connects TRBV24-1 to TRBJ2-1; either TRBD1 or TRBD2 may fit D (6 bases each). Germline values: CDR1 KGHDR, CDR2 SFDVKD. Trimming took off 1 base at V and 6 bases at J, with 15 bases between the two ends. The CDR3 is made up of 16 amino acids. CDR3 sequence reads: CATSDLQGRGGNEQFF. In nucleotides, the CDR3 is TGTGCCACCAGTGATTTACAAGGCAGGGGAGGCAATGAGCAGTTCTTC.

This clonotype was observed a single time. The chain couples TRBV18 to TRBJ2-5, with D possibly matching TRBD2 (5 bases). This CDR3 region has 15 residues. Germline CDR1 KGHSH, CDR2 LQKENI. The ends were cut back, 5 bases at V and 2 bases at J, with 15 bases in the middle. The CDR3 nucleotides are TGTGCCAGCTCATACTACCCGGGGAGTCAAGAGACCCAGTACTTC. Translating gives CASSYYPGSQETQYF.